A selection of T cell receptor beta chains follows, all from one sample in a study of blood T cell repertoires in COVID-19. Clones were read by immunoSEQ multiplex PCR, and TCRdb kept only the in-frame ones, dropping some. The sample has more than 95,000 clones; around three quarters are singletons. The sequenced sample consisted of peripheral blood. These receptors were taken from a woman in her seventies with acute or convalescent COVID-19. The CDR3 runs from the conserved cysteine through the conserved F or W. The order of the fields is D gene, V gene, J gene, clone size, CDR3 length, CDR3 protein, CDR3 DNA. The D gene is left open where the match is weak. Clone size is not always given. Where it is, it says once, few, many or a class for expanded clones.

>-|TRBV7-2|TRBJ2-2|once|15
CASSLTTGSTGELFF
TGTGCCAGCAGCTTGACAACAGGATCCACCGGGGAGCTGTTTTTT
>TRBD1|TRBV19|TRBJ1-4|-|14
CASSDRATNEKLFF
TGTGCCAGTAGCGACAGGGCTACTAATGAAAAACTGTTTTTT
>-|TRBV9|TRBJ2-7|-|15
CASSRGRESSYEQYF
TGTGCCAGCAGCCGGGGACGGGAGAGCTCCTACGAGCAGTACTTC
>TRBD2|TRBV7-2|TRBJ2-2|-|18
CASSLVSSGGSNTGELFF
TGTGCCAGCAGCTTAGTTTCTAGCGGGGGGTCTAACACCGGGGAGCTGTTTTTT
>-|TRBV5-6|TRBJ1-2|medium-sized|11
CASSLGRVTLF
TGTGCCAGCAGCTTGGGCAGGGTGACACTTTTC
>TRBD2|TRBV10-2|TRBJ2-5|-|17
CASSEAYAGGPWETQYF
TGCGCCAGCAGTGAAGCTTACGCGGGGGGGCCTTGGGAGACCCAGTACTTC
>TRBD2|TRBV4-3|TRBJ2-1|-|15
CASSQVAGAYNEQFF
TGCGCCAGCAGCCAAGTGGCGGGGGCCTACAATGAGCAGTTCTTC
>-|TRBV4-3|TRBJ1-1|-|16
CASSQVGGSKDTEAFF
TGCGCCAGCAGCCAAGTCGGGGGGTCTAAGGACACTGAAGCTTTCTTT
>TRBD2|TRBV27|TRBJ2-3|-|18
CASSLTLTSGGAGDTQYF
TGTGCCAGCAGTTTAACCTTGACTAGCGGGGGGGCAGGGGATACGCAGTATTTT
>-|TRBV28|TRBJ2-7|-|14
CASSFGGRTYEQYF
TGTGCCAGCAGTTTCGGTGGGAGGACCTACGAGCAGTACTTC
>TRBD2|TRBV29-1|TRBJ2-1|few|10
CSAREGEQFF
TGCAGCGCTCGGGAGGGTGAGCAGTTCTTC
>TRBD1|TRBV3-1/TRBV3-2|TRBJ1-1|-|16
CASRPLGQGMNTEAFF
TGTGCCAGCAGACCCTTGGGACAGGGGATGAACACTGAAGCTTTCTTT
>-|TRBV18|TRBJ1-2|-|14
CASLREGGTYGYTF
TGTGCCAGCCTCCGAGAGGGGGGGACCTATGGCTACACCTTC
>-|TRBV6-5|TRBJ1-1|few|14
CASCTGMGRTEAFF
TGTGCCAGCTGCACAGGGATGGGGCGAACTGAAGCTTTCTTT
>TRBD2|TRBV24-1|TRBJ2-3|-|13
CATGGRGEDTQYF
TGTGCCACCGGAGGACGGGGGGAAGATACGCAGTATTTT
>-|TRBV4-1|TRBJ1-2|-|16
CASSQSASGAYYGYTF
TGCGCCAGCAGCCAATCCGCAAGTGGGGCCTACTATGGCTACACCTTC
>-|TRBV3-1/TRBV3-2|TRBJ2-7|once|13
CASSPGLDYEQYF
TGTGCCAGCAGCCCGGGACTGGACTACGAGCAGTACTTC
>-|TRBV28|TRBJ1-4|-|14
CASSGYRVDEKLFF
TGTGCCAGCAGCGGTTACAGGGTAGATGAAAAACTGTTTTTT
>TRBD2|TRBV7-3|TRBJ2-1|once|17
CASSLTPTSGSYNEQFF
TGTGCCAGCAGCTTAACGCCGACTAGCGGGAGTTACAATGAGCAGTTCTTC
>-|TRBV10-3|TRBJ2-1|-|15
CAISESGGRANEQFF
TGTGCCATCAGTGAGTCAGGGGGGAGGGCCAATGAGCAGTTCTTC
>-|TRBV19|TRBJ2-3|few|14
CASSISLRTDTQYF
TGTGCCAGTAGTATATCCCTACGCACAGATACGCAGTATTTT
>-|TRBV6-4|TRBJ2-2|-|15
CASSENGLNTGELFF
TGTGCCAGCAGTGAGAACGGGTTGAACACCGGGGAGCTGTTTTTT
>TRBD1|TRBV19|TRBJ1-2|few|18
CASSFNSPGQGANYGYTF
TGTGCCAGTAGTTTTAATAGCCCCGGACAGGGGGCTAACTATGGCTACACCTTC